Included here is one T cell receptor beta chain sequence, with context. Its antigen is currently unknown. The primer mix had 60 Vbeta and 13 Jbeta primers. This table comes from immunoSEQ multiplex PCR, and its TCRdb copy is limited to in-frame clones, with some not included. The sample lists under 150,000 clones; roughly 83% were seen once. The data derive from a study of cytomegalovirus exposure and HLA in healthy donors. Whole-study findings and limits: Researchers catalogued about 160 TCR beta chains as cytomegalovirus-associated.

Per germline, CDR1 GTSNPN and CDR2 SVGIG (reference sequence). This CDR3 spans 13 amino acids. Trimming stripped 0 bases from V and 4 bases from J, with 6 bases between. The clonotype originates from a female donor in good health and CMV-seronegative. The V call is TRBV30, the J call TRBJ1-4; D gene uncertain. The specimen sequenced was PBMCs. Written as DNA, the CDR3 is TGTGCCTGGAGTGTACAGAGTAATGAAAAACTGTTTTTT. Its translation is CAWSVQSNEKLFF.